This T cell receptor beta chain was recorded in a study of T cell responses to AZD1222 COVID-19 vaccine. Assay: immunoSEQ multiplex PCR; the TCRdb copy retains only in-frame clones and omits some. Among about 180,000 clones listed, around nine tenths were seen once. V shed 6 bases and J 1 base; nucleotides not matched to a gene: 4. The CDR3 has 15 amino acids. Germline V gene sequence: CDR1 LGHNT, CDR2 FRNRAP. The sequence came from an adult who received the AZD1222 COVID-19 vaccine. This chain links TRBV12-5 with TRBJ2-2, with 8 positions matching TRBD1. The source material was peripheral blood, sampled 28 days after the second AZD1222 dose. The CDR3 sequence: CASGPGTGNTGELFF. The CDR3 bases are TGTGCTAGTGGCCCCGGGACAGGGAACACCGGGGAGCTGTTTTTT.